This is a list of T cell receptor beta chains from one sample in a study of OX40 agonist ivuxolimab in advanced cancers. The table came from immunoSEQ multiplex PCR; TCRdb's copy has only in-frame clones and leaves some out. The profile shows 15,000 to 20,000 clones, about 92% of them singletons. Sequencing used CD4+ or CD8+ T cells sorted from blood, obtained in a trial of the OX40 agonist ivuxolimab. The receptors shown here come from an adult with an advanced solid tumor such as melanoma, head and neck, liver or kidney cancer. Both conserved end residues are part of each CDR3.

J gene,CDR3 length,V gene,CDR3 protein
TRBJ2-7,15,TRBV11-3,CASSLRAGQTYEQYF
TRBJ2-5,16,TRBV5-6,CASTMVGLAGLETQYF
TRBJ1-2,14,TRBV19,CASSMQGINYGYTF
TRBJ2-1,14,TRBV30,CAWDPGQGANEQFF
TRBJ1-1,12,TRBV25-1,CASSESGTEAFF
TRBJ2-4,15,TRBV9,CASSVGRGGEDRRYF
TRBJ1-2,15,TRBV6-1,CASSVGRGPNYGYTF
TRBJ1-1,14,TRBV25-1,CASTERRGNTEAFF
TRBJ2-7,13,TRBV5-5,CASSLGSVYEQYF
TRBJ2-5,16,TRBV4-1,CASSPLEGGDGETQYF
TRBJ2-7,16,TRBV14,CASSRLDGQISYEQYF
TRBJ1-2,14,TRBV7-8,CASSKQGTTYGYTF
TRBJ2-7,14,TRBV25-1,CASSEFGQTYEQYF
TRBJ2-7,14,TRBV19,CASSIDMGSYEQYF
TRBJ2-1,15,TRBV11-3,CASSPRPSVYNEQFF
TRBJ1-2,14,TRBV6-5,CASSESGTGYGYTF
TRBJ2-5,12,TRBV2,CASRSERETQYF
TRBJ2-1,13,TRBV4-3,CASSQENHNEQFF
TRBJ2-3,15,TRBV11-3,CASEAPGPSPDTQYF
TRBJ1-2,12,TRBV5-4,CASSLGDYGYTF
TRBJ2-5,14,TRBV7-8,CASSRRTIGETQYF
TRBJ2-3,17,TRBV19,CASSTSVGSGGARGEYF
TRBJ1-2,15,TRBV13,CASSLGLGQVGGYTF
TRBJ2-5,14,TRBV11-3,CASTLSDREETQYF
TRBJ1-2,12,TRBV5-4,CASSSTGVGYTF
TRBJ2-1,15,TRBV9,CASSVDPLGYNEQFF
TRBJ1-1,11,TRBV30,CAWGVVTEAFF